This T cell receptor beta chain was captured by sequencing in a study of shared clonotypes between healthy human individuals. Germline CDR1 is MNHNS and CDR2 is SASEGT. The CDR3 loop spans 12 amino acids. The V gene lost 7 bases and the J gene lost 2 bases, with 5 bases spanning the gap. This clone came up a few times. Those who donated were healthy HIV-negative adults, with no recent acute infections or vaccinations reported. Approximately 95 million PBMCs went into genomic DNA for unsorted samples. This was a deep-level run. Researchers sequenced unsorted PBMC DNA using ten immunoSEQ deep assay plates. TCRdb's copy holds only in-frame clones and misses some; the assay was immunoSEQ multiplex PCR. In the table there are roughly 500,000 clones, 79% of which are singletons.

The sample consisted of PBMCs. This rearrangement joins TRBV6-1 to TRBJ2-2; D remains ambiguous. This sequence originates from a woman aged 40 to 55 in good health. Some clones in this sample may be carry-over from other donors' samples. Here the CDR3 DNA reads TGTGCCAGCAACGGCAACACCGGGGAGCTGTTTTTT. Encoded protein: CASNGNTGELFF.